This TCR beta chain is drawn from a study of cytomegalovirus exposure and HLA in healthy donors. General study findings and limits: A classifier reportedly called cytomegalovirus status with high sensitivity and specificity.

PCR involved 60 Vbeta and 13 Jbeta primers. This table comes from immunoSEQ multiplex PCR, and its TCRdb copy is limited to in-frame clones, with some not included. The table has 90,000 to 130,000 clones, over 65% seen once. The CDR3 covers 12 residues. The V end lost 4 bases, the J end lost 6 bases, and 9 bases lay between the germline ends. Per germline, CDR1 LNHDA and CDR2 SQIVND (reference sequence). With regard to this clone: Antigen: not known.

This clonotype was obtained from a young woman in good health and CMV-seronegative. This chain joins TRBV19 and TRBJ1-1, with unresolved D. Sequencing was done on a sample of PBMCs. CDR3 coding DNA: TGTGCCAGTAGTAAGCTCTTGGCTGAAGCTTTCTTT. The encoded protein is CASSKLLAEAFF.